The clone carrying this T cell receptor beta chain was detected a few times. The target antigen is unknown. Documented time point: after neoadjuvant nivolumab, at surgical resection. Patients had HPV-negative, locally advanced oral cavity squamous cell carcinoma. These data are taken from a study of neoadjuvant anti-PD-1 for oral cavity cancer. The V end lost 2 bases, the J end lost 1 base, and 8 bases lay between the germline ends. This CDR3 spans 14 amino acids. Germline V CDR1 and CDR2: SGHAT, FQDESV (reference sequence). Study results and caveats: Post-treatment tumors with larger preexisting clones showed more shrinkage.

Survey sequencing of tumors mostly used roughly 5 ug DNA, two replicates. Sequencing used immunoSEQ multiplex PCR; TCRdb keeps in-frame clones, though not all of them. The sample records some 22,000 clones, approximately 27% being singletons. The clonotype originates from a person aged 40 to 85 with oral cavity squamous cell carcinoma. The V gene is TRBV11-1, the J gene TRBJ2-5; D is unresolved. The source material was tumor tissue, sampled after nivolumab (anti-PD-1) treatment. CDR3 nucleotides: TGTGCCAGCAGCTTAACCACAGCCCAAGAGACCCAGTACTTC. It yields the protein CASSLTTAQETQYF.